This T cell receptor beta chain was retrieved from a study of graft-versus-host responses after intestinal transplantation (dated by TCRdb to about 2021). Describing the broader study: Multivisceral, liver-intestinal, or isolated intestinal transplants were received by the recipients. Samples from a few later patients were sequenced in-house on an Illumina MiSeq with MiXCR processing rather than by the commercial service. Graft-versus-host and host-versus-graft alloreactive T cell clones were tracked in the graft, circulation and bone marrow after intestinal transplantation using bulk TCR-beta CDR3 sequencing. Alloreactive clones were identified by sequencing pre-transplant mixed lymphocyte reaction products and comparing these products with unstimulated pre-transplant donor and recipient T cells. The cohort enrolled 20 to 25 intestinal transplant recipients including one retransplant, and 3 patients lacking pretransplant specimens were excluded. Donor T cell macrochimerism was defined as a peak of at least 4% donor T cells among recipient peripheral blood mononuclear cells. Anti-thymocyte globulin induction was given to all recipients, followed by maintenance tacrolimus and steroids for 2 to 4 years. General study outcomes and caveats: In the allografts of patients with donor T cell macrochimerism, GvH to HvG T cell clonal ratios were high. Peak levels of circulating GvH clones were associated with declines in HvG clones early after transplant. The conclusions were limited by the relatively low number and heterogeneity of the intestinal transplant patients. GvH clones were detected in recipient bone marrow, and some of these GvH clones were observed earlier in ileal mucosa or blood, consistent with an intestinal mucosal origin.

The receptor library was made with the immunoSEQ multiplex PCR assay. For most patients, genomic DNA was isolated with the Qiagen DNeasy Blood and Tissue Kit and shipped frozen to Adaptive Biotechnologies for TCR sequencing. Adaptive Biotechnologies carried out high-throughput TCR-beta CDR3 sequencing of genomic DNA for most patients. Concerning the study's data processing: Adaptive's ImmunoSEQ software was the source of the TCR sequencing data for over 15 patients, while three other patients were processed with MiXCR and VDJtools. To correct CD4 versus CD8 sorting errors, any sequence found in both subsets at a frequency ratio below 5:1 was removed. CDR3 nucleotide sequences shared between donor and recipient were removed because the origin of such sequences could not be assigned. At least 2-fold expansion over unstimulated cells and a minimum CFSE-low frequency of 0.002% (template counts) or 0.001% (read counts) were required for clones to be classified as alloreactive. Clones were considered mappable if detected in sequenced pre-transplant spleen, lymph node, or MLR CFSE-low populations of the donor or recipient. Cumulative frequency of alloreactive clones was calculated as a percentage of all sequences weighted by copy number. The source is immuneACCESS, and TCRdb retained only in-frame sequences with V and J called. Part of the clones is not carried over; for the studies checked, unresolved V genes explain less than half of this, and the remainder is unexplained. V, J and clone size derive from that table, while D and trimming were established from the DNA sequence. The sample profile shows about 94,000 clones; 91% of them were found once. The ten largest clonotypes hold around 0.5% of the sample.

The CDR3 contains 14 residues, cysteine and phenylalanine counted. Only the CDR3 region is kept as DNA, spanning 42 bases read in frame from base 1. Taken from the germline V gene (reference sequence), the CDR1 and CDR2 loops are GTSNPN and SVGIG. V ends up 7 bases short and J 5 bases short, with an unmatched junction base count of 7. This specimen's time point label, per the study, means: cells obtained before transplantation from donor or recipient. CD3+CD4+ and CD3+CD8+ populations were FACS-sorted from unstimulated pre-transplant donor and recipient cells taken from spleen or lymph nodes. This clone was recorded a few times. The antigen it binds to is not known. Base-call qualities are not available, and no considerably larger clone is one nucleotide away.

The chain is made from TRBV30 and TRBJ1-5, with TRBD1 matching 11 junction bases. The sample in question was unstimulated CD8+ T cells sorted from spleen or lymph node cells, obtained before intestinal transplant. The origin of this receptor is a human donor who received an intestinal transplant. The CDR3 protein: CAYKKGQGDQPQHF. The bases read TGTGCCTACAAAAAGGGACAGGGGGATCAGCCCCAGCATTTT.